Each of the 8 T cell receptor beta chains below was sequenced from the same sample in a study of Graves' ophthalmopathy and Graves' hyperthyroidism. The authors amplified TCR beta CDR3 regions from RNA transcripts. First-round RT-PCR with HTBI primers preceded a second-round multiplex PCR. TCRdb re-analysed the multiplex PCR reads in MiXCR, keeping a single row per CDR3 protein. The data show about 640,000 distinct CDR3 sequences, approximately 39% seen once. The sample consisted of peripheral blood. The receptor source for this set is an adult man with Graves' ophthalmopathy.

This clonotype was detected ten times or more. The V call is TRBV7-9, the J call TRBJ2-2; D may be TRBD2 (5 bases). V was shortened by 2 bases and J by 6 bases, with 19 bases between the two germline ends. Germline V gene sequence: CDR1 SEHNR, CDR2 FQNEAQ (reference sequence). The CDR3 consists of 17 residues. CDR3 loop: CASSLFHSEGTPGELFF. The DNA of the CDR3 is TGTGCCAGCAGCTTATTCCACAGTGAGGGAACACCCGGGGAGCTGTTTTTT.

This clonotype appeared a few times. Here the CDR3 DNA reads TGCGCCAGCAGTGGCCAGACAGGGAGCGGGAGTTCACCCCTCCACTTT. Translation: CASSGQTGSGSSPLHF. The chain employs TRBV10-2 and TRBJ1-6; 7 nucleotides line up with TRBD1. The CDR3 spans 16 residues. Germline V gene sequence: CDR1 WSHSY, CDR2 SAAADI. The ends lost 4 bases at V and 9 bases at J; junction bases unmatched: 12.

This clonotype was seen ten or more times. The V and J genes are TRBV3-1 and TRBJ1-1, with 7 bases matching TRBD1. Germline CDR1 and CDR2: LGHDT and YNNKEL (reference sequence). V lost 6 bases to trimming and J lost 3 bases; unmatched junction nucleotides: 4. This CDR3 comprises 13 residues. CDR3 region: CASSRTGDTEAFF. The CDR3, as DNA: TGTGCCAGCAGTCGGACAGGAGACACTGAAGCTTTCTTT.

As for this clonotype: The CDR3 ends on some other residue instead of the conserved phenylalanine or tryptophan, so this is likely a read error. J is TRBJ2-7 and V is TRBV10-3; D may match TRBD1 or TRBD2 (5 bases each). The CDR3 consists of 13 residues. Per germline, CDR1 ENHRY and CDR2 SYGVKD. The CDR3 DNA is TGTGCCAGCAGTTCGGGACCCTCCTACGAGCAGTACCTC. Protein product: CASSSGPSYEQYL.

This clonotype was detected a few times. The chain has TRBV3-1 and TRBJ2-7; TRBD1 matches 7 bases. After removal of 3 bases from V and 3 bases from J, the junction contained 5 bases not matched to a gene. CDR1 LGHDT and CDR2 YNNKEL come from the germline V gene (reference sequence). This CDR3 comprises 14 residues. CDR3 region: CASSQGTVNYEQYF. Written as DNA, the CDR3 is TGTGCCAGCAGCCAGGGGACAGTGAACTACGAGCAGTACTTC.

CDR3 nucleotides: TGTGCCAGCAGCCAAACCGGGACAGACCTTGAAGCTTTCTTT. Protein: CASSQTGTDLEAFF. The rearrangement joins TRBV7-9 to TRBJ1-1; 7 bases are shared with TRBD1. This CDR3 region has 14 residues. Looked up from germline, CDR1 is SEHNR and CDR2 is FQNEAQ (reference sequence). V gave up 5 bases and J gave up 7 bases; unmatched junction bases: 10. Based on the CDR3 plus reference TRBV7-9 and TRBJ1-1, the full variable domain is DTGVSQNPRHKITKRGQNVTFRCDPISEHNRLYWYRQTLGQGPEFLTYFQNEAQLEKSRLLSDRFSAERPKGSFSTLEIQRTEQGDSAMYLCASSQTGTDLEAFFGQGTRLTVV.

This clonotype has more than one count but fewer than ten. The rearrangement joins TRBV11-2 to TRBJ1-1; D may be TRBD1 (6 bases). Per the germline V gene, CDR1 is SGHAT and CDR2 is FQNNGV. The germline V and J ends were trimmed by 5 bases and 1 base, with 11 bases remaining between them. The CDR3 spans 14 residues. DNA for the CDR3: TGTGCCAGCAGCGTGATGGGACAGAACACTGAAGCTTTCTTT. It specifies CASSVMGQNTEAFF.

Only a few counts were recorded for this clonotype. This could be a read error, since a much larger clone is one nucleotide away. The chain links TRBV9 to TRBJ1-2; 8 bases map to TRBD1. Germline CDR1 reads SGDLS; CDR2 reads YYNGEE. This CDR3 is 16 amino acids long. Trimming took 0 bases from V and 6 from J; bases not matched to a gene: 10. The CDR3 reads CASSVGLTEQGDGYTF. DNA for the CDR3: TGTGCCAGCAGCGTAGGCCTAACAGAACAGGGGGATGGCTACACCTTC.